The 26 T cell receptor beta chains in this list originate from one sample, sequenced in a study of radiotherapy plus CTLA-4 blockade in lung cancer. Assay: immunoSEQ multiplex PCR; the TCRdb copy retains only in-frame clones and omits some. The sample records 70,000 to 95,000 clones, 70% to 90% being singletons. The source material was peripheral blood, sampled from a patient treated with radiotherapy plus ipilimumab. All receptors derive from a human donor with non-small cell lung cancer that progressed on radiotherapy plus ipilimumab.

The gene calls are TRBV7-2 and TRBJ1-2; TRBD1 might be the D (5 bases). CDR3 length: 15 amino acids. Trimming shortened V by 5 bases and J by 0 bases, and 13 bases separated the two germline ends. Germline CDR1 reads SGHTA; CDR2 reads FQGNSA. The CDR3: CASSPQLGANYGYTF. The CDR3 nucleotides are TGTGCCAGCAGCCCTCAGTTAGGGGCTAACTATGGCTACACCTTC.

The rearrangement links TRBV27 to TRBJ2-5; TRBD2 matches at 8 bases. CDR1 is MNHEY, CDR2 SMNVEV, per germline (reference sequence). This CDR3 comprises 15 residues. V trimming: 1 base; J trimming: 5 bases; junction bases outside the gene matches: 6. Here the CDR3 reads CASSLWAGRGETQYF. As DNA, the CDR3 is TGTGCCAGCAGTTTATGGGCCGGGAGGGGGGAGACCCAGTACTTC.

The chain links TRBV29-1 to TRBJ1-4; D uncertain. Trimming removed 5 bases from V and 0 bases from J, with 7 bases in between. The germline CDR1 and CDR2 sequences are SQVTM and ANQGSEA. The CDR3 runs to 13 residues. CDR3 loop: CSVLIPTNEKLFF. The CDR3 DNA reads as TGCAGCGTTCTCATCCCAACTAATGAAAAACTGTTTTTT. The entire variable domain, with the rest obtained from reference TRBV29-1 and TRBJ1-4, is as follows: SAVISQKPSRDICQRGTSLTIQCQVDSQVTMMFWYRQQPGQSLTLIATANQGSEATYESGFVIDKFPISRPNLTFSTLTVSNMSPEDSSIYLCSVLIPTNEKLFFGSGTQLSVL.

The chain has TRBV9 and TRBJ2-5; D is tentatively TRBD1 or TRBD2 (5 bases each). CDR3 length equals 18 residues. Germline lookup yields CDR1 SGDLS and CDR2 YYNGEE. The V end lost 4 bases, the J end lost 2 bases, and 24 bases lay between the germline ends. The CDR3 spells CASSSHGGRRTEQETQYF. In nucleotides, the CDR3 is TGTGCCAGCAGCTCACATGGGGGTAGACGAACAGAACAAGAGACCCAGTACTTC.

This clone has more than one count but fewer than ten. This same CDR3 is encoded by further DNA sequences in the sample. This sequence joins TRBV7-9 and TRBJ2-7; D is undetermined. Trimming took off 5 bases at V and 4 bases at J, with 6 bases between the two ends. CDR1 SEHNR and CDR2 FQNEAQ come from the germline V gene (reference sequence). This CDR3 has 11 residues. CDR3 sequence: CASSPEYEQYF. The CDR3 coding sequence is TGTGCCAGCAGCCCGGAATACGAGCAGTACTTC. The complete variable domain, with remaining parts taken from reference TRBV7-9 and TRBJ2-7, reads DTGVSQNPRHKITKRGQNVTFRCDPISEHNRLYWYRQTLGQGPEFLTYFQNEAQLEKSRLLSDRFSAERPKGSFSTLEIQRTEQGDSAMYLCASSPEYEQYFGPGTRLTVT.

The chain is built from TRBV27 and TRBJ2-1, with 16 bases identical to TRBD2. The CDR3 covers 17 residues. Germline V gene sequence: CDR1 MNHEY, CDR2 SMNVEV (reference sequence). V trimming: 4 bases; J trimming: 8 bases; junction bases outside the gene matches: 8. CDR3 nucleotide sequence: TGTGCCAGCAGTTCGGGGACTAGCGGGAGGGGCGGCTATGAGCAGTTCTTC. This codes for CASSSGTSGRGGYEQFF.

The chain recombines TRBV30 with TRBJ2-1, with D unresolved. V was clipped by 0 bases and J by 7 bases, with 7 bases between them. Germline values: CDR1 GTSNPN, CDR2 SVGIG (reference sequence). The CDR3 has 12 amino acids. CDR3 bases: TGTGCCTGGAGTGTACCCGCGAATGAGCAGTTCTTC. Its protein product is CAWSVPANEQFF.

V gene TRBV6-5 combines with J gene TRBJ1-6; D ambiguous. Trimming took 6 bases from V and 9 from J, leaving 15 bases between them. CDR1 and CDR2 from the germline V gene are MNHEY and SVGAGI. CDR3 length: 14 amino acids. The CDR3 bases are TGTGCCAGCAGGTCGGCAGGCCGGGGTTCACCCCTCCACTTT. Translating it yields CASRSAGRGSPLHF.

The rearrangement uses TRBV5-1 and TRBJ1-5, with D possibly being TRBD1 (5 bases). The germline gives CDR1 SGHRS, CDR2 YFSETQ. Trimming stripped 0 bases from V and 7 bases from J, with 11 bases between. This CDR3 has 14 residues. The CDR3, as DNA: TGCGCCAGCAGCTTGGAGGGGACTGTCCAGCCCCAGCATTTT. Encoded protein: CASSLEGTVQPQHF.

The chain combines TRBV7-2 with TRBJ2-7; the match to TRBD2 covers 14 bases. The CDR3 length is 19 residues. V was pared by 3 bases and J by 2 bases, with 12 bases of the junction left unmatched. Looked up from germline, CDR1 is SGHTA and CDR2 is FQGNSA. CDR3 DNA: TGTGCCAGCAGCTTGCTTACCGGGACTAGCGGGAGAAGTCCCTACGAGCAGTACTTC. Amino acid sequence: CASSLLTGTSGRSPYEQYF.

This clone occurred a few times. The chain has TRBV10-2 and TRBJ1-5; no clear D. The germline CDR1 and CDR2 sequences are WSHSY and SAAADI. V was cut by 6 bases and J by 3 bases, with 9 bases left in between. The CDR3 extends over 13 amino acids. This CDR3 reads CASRADHNQPQHF. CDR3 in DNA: TGCGCCAGCAGAGCGGACCACAATCAGCCCCAGCATTTT.

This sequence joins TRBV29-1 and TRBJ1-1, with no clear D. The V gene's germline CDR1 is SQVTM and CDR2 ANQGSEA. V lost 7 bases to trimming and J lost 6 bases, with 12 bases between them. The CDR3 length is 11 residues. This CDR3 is CSGQKGAEAFF. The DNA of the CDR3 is TGCAGCGGTCAAAAGGGAGCTGAAGCTTTCTTT.

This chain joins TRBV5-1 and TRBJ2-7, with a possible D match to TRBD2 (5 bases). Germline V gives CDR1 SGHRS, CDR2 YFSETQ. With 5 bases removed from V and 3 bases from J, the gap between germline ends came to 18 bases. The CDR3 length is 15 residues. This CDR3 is CASRTNYGKDYEQYF. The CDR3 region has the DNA TGCGCCAGCAGAACGAATTACGGGAAGGACTACGAGCAGTACTTC.

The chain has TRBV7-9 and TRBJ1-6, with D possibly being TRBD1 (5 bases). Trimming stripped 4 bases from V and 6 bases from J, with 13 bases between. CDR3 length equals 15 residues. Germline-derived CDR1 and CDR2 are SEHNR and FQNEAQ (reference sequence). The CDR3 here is CASSSPEGLNSPLHF. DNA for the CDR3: TGTGCCAGCAGCTCCCCCGAGGGACTTAATTCACCCCTCCACTTT.

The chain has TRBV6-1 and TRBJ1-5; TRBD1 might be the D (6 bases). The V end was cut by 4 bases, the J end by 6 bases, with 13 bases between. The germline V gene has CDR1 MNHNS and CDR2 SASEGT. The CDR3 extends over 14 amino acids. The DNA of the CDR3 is TGTGCCAGCAGTGGGGGGGGCAGGGTTCAGCCCCAGCATTTT. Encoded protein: CASSGGGRVQPQHF.

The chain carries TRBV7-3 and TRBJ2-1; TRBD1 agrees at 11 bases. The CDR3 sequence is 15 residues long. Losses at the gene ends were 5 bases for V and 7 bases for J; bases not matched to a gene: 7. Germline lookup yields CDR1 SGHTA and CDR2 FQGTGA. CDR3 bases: TGTGCCAGCAGCCTAGGACAGGGGGCGAATAATGAGCAGTTCTTC. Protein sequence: CASSLGQGANNEQFF.

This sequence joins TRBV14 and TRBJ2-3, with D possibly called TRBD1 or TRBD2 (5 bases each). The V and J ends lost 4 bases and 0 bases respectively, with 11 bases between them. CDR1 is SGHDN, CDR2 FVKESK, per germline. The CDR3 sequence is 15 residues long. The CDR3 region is CASSPGRLSTDTQYF. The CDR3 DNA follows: TGTGCCAGCAGCCCGGGACGACTTAGCACAGATACGCAGTATTTT. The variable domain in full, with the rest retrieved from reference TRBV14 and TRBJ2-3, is EAGVTQFPSHSVIEKGQTVTLRCDPISGHDNLYWYRRVMGKEIKFLLHFVKESKQDESGMPNNRFLAERTGGTYSTLKVQPAELEDSGVYFCASSPGRLSTDTQYFGPGTRLTVL.

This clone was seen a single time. CDR3 nucleotide sequence: TGTGCCAGCAGCTCCGTCGTTTCTTTCTTCACAGGGTATAATTCACCCCTCCACTTT. This gives the protein CASSSVVSFFTGYNSPLHF. The chain employs TRBV7-9 and TRBJ1-6; D may be TRBD1 (6 bases). V lost 4 bases, J lost 4 bases, and 23 bases lay in between. The CDR3 has 19 amino acids. The germline V gene has CDR1 SEHNR and CDR2 FQNEAQ (reference sequence).

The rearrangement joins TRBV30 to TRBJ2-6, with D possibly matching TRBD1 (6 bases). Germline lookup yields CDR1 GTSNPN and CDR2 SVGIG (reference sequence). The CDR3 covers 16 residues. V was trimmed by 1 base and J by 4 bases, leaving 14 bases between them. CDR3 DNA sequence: TGTGCCTGGAGTGAAGCAGGGGCTTTGGGGGCCAACGTCCTGACTTTC. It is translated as CAWSEAGALGANVLTF.

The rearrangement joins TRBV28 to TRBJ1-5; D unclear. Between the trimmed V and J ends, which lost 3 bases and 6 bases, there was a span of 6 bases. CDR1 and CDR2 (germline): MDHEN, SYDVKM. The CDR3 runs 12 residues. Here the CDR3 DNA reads TGTGCCAGCAGTTTTCAGGTTCAGCCCCAGCATTTT. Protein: CASSFQVQPQHF.

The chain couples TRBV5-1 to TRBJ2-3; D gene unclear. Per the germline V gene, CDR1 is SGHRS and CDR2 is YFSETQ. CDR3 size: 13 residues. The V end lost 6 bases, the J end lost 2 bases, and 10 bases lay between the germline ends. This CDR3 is CASTLGHTDTQYF. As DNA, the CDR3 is TGCGCCAGCACACTGGGCCACACAGATACGCAGTATTTT.

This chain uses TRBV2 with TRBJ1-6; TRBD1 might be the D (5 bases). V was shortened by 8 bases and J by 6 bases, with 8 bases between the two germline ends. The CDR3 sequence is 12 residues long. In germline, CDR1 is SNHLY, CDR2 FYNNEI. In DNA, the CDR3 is TGTGCCAGCCGGGACGGTAATTCACCCCTCCACTTT. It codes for CASRDGNSPLHF. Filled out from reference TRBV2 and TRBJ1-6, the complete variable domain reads EPEVTQTPSHQVTQMGQEVILRCVPISNHLYFYWYRQILGQKVEFLVSFYNNEISEKSEIFDDQFSVERPDGSNFTLKIRSTKLEDSAMYFCASRDGNSPLHFGNGTRLTVT.

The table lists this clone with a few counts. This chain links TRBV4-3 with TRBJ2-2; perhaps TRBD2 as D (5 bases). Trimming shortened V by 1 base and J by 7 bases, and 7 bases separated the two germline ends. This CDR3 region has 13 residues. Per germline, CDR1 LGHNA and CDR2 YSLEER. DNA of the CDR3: TGCGCCAGCAGCCAAGCCGGGATCGGGGAGCTGTTTTTT. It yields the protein CASSQAGIGELFF.

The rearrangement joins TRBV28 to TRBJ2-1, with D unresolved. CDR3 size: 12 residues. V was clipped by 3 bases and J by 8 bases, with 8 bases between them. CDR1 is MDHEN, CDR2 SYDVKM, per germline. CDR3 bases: TGTGCCAGCAGTTTGAATTTCGATGAGCAGTTCTTC. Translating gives CASSLNFDEQFF.

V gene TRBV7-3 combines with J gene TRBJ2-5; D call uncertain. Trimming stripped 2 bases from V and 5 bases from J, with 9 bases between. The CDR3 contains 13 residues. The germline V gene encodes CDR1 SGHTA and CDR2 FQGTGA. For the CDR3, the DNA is TGTGCCAGCAGCTTATGGACCGGGGAGACCCAGTACTTC. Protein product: CASSLWTGETQYF.

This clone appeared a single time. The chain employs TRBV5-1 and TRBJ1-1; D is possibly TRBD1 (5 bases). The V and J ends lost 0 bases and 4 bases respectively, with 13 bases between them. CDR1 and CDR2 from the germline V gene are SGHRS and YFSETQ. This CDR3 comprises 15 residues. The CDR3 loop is CASSLAGGLGTEAFF. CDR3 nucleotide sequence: TGCGCCAGCAGCTTGGCCGGGGGTTTAGGCACTGAAGCTTTCTTT.